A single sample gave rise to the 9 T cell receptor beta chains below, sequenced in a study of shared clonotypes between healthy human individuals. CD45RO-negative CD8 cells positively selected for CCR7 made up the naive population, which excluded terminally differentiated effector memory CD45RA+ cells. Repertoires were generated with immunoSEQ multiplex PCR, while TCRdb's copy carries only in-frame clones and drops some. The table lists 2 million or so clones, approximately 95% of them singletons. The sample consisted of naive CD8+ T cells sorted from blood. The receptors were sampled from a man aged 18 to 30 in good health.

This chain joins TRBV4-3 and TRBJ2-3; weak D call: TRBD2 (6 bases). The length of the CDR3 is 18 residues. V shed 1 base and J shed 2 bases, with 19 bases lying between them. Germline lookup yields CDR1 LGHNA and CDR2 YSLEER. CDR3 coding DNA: TGCGCCAGCAGCCAAGGCGAGTTGACGGGAGAACCCACAGATACGCAGTATTTT. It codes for CASSQGELTGEPTDTQYF.

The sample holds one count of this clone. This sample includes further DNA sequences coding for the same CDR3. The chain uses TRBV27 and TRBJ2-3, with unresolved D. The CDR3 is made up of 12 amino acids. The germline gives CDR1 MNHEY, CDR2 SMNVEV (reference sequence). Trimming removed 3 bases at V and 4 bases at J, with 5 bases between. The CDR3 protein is CASSFLADTQYF. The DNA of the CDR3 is TGTGCCAGCAGTTTCCTTGCAGATACGCAGTATTTT.

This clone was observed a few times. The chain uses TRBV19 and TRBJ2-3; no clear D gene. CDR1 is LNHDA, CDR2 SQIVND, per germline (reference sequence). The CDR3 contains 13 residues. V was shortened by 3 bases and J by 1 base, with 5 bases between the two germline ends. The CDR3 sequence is CASSMAGTDTQYF. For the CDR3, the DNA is TGTGCCAGTAGTATGGCCGGCACAGATACGCAGTATTTT.

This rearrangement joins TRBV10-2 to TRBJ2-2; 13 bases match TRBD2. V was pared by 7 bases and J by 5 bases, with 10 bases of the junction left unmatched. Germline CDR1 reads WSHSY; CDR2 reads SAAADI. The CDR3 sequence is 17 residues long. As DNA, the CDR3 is TGCGCCAGCACCGGACTAGCGGGAGAATGGGGGACCGGGGAGCTGTTTTTT. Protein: CASTGLAGEWGTGELFF.

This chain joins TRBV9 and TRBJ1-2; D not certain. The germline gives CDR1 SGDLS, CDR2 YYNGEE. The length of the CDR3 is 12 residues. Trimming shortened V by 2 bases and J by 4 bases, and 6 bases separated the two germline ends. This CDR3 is CASSVVCYGYTF. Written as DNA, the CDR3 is TGTGCCAGCAGCGTCGTCTGCTATGGCTACACCTTC.

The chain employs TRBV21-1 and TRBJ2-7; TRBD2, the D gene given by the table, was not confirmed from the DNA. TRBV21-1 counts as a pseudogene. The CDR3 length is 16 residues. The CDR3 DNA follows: TGTGCCAGCAGTCCCTCCAGGCGGGGGCTCCCTAGCGAGCAGTACTTC. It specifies CASSPSRRGLPSEQYF.

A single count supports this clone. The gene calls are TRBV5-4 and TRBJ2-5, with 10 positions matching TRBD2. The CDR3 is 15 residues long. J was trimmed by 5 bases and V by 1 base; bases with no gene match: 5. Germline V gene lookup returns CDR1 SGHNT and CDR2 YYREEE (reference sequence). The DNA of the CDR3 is TGTGCCAGCAGCTTGTGGGGACTAGCGACGGAGACCCAGTACTTC. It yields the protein CASSLWGLATETQYF. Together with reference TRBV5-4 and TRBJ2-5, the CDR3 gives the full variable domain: ETGVTQSPTHLIKTRGQQVTLRCSSQSGHNTVSWYQQALGQGPQFIFQYYREEENGRGNFPPRFSGLQFPNYSSELNVNALELDDSALYLCASSLWGLATETQYFGPGTRLLVL.

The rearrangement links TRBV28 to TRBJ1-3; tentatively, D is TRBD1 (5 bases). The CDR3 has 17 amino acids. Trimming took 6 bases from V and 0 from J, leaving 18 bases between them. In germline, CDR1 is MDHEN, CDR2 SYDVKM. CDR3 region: CASSKGMGRLSGNTIYF. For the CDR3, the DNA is TGTGCCAGCAGCAAGGGAATGGGACGCCTCTCTGGAAACACCATATATTTT.

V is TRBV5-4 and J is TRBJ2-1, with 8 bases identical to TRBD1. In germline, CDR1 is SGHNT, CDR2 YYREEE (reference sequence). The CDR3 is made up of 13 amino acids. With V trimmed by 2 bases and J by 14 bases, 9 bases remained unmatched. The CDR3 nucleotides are TGTGCCAGCAGCTTCGACAGGGGTTTTTGGGAGTTCTTC. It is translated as CASSFDRGFWEFF.